This TCR beta chain was retrieved from a study of tumor-infiltrating lymphocytes in glioblastoma multiforme. This CDR3 has 16 amino acids. The V gene's germline CDR1 is SQVTM and CDR2 ANQGSEA. V lost 0 bases to trimming and J lost 2 bases; unmatched junction nucleotides: 5. Multiple V-beta primers and a C-beta primer amplified TCRB from RNA. Using its own MiXCR run on the multiplex PCR reads, TCRdb lists one record per CDR3 protein. The table records 25,000 to 35,000 distinct CDR3 sequences, approximately 60% of them present only once. The study, taken as a whole, reports: The TCR and somatic mutation analysis included just one glioblastoma patient. Detected clone frequencies may not reflect cell counts, being RNA-based.

A note on this clonotype: Its matching antigen is unknown. A read error may be the cause here, since a much bigger clone is one base away.

The sequencing input was brain tumor tissue. V and J are TRBV29-1 and TRBJ2-1, with TRBD1 identical over 9 bases. The receptor was derived from a male donor with glioblastoma. CDR3 DNA sequence: TGCAGCGTTGAAGACACGGACAGGGGAACCTACAATGAGCAGTTCTTC. Its translation is CSVEDTDRGTYNEQFF.